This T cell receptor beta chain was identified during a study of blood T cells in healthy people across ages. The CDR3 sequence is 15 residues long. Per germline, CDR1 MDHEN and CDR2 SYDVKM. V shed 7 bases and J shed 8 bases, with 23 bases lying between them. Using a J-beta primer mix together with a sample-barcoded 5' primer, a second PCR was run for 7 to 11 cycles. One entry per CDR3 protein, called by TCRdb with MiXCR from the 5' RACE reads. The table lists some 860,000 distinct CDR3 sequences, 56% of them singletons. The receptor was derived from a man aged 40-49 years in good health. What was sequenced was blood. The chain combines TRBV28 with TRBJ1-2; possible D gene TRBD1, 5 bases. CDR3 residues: CASTLRAGRREGYTF. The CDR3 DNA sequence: TGTGCCAGCACCTTGAGGGCAGGGAGGAGGGAAGGCTACACCTTC.